This T cell receptor (beta chain) comes out of a study of shared clonotypes between healthy human individuals. The CDR3 runs to 16 residues. Trimming removed 3 bases from V and 1 base from J, with 17 bases in between. Germline V CDR1 and CDR2: SGHNT, YYREEE (reference sequence). Method: immunoSEQ multiplex PCR; TCRdb's copy keeps in-frame clones and lacks some. The table has 2 million to 2.5 million clones, approximately 95% seen once. V usage is TRBV5-4 and J usage is TRBJ2-7; possibly TRBD2 for D (5 bases). The receptor comes from a man between 18 and 29 years old in good health. Some clones in this sample may be carry-over from other donors' samples. Material: naive CD4+ T cells from PBMCs. Stated subset: CD45RA+ positively selected. The CDR3 spells CASSSAPGISSYEQYF. As DNA, the CDR3 is TGTGCCAGCAGCTCCGCCCCCGGGATCTCTTCCTACGAGCAGTACTTC.